This T cell receptor beta chain comes out of a study of siplizumab effects on memory and regulatory T cells. Overall study results and limits: It was not possible to assign a naive or memory phenotype to roughly 80-95% of proliferating CD4+ or CD8+ clones. Naive T cells appeared more diverse than memory cells and seemed to be major alloresponse contributors. Relative to controls at around 29%, mappable alloreactive CD4+ clones exhibited a mean Treg-derived proportion of around 65% with siplizumab. Confirmatory evidence of suppressive function in proliferating siplizumab-culture Tregs was not obtained.

With 0 bases removed from V and 5 bases from J, the gap between germline ends came to 10 bases. Germline V lookup: CDR1 KGHSH, CDR2 LQKENI. This CDR3 spans 14 amino acids. As concerns this clone: What it binds is not known.

Using immunoSEQ multiplex PCR, the repertoire was profiled, and TCRdb retains in-frame clones only, with some absent. In the table there are about 87,000 clones, approximately 90% of which are singletons. This TCR came from a human donor in good health. This chain uses TRBV18 with TRBJ2-5; tentatively, D is TRBD2 (6 bases). The sequencing input was CD4+ T cells sorted from blood. CDR3 coding DNA: TGTGCCAGCTCACCACCGGCGGGAAGCGAGACCCAGTACTTC. Amino acids: CASSPPAGSETQYF. The variable domain in full, with the rest retrieved from reference TRBV18 and TRBJ2-5, is NAGVMQNPRHLVRRRGQEARLRCSPMKGHSHVYWYRQLPEEGLKFMVYLQKENIIDESGMPKERFSAEFPKEGPSILRIQQVVRGDSAAYFCASSPPAGSETQYFGPGTRLLVL.